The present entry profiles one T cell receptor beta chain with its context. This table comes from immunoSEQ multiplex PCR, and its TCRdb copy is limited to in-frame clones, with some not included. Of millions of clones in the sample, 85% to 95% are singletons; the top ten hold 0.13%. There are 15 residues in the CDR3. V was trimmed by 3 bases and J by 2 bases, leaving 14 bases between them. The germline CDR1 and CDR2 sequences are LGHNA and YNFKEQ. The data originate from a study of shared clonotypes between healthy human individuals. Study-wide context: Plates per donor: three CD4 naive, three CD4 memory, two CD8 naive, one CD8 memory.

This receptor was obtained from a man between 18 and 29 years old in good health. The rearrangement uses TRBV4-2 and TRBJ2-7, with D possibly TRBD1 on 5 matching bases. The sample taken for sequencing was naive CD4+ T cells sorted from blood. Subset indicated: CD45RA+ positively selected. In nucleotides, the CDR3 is TGTGCCAGCAGCCAGCCTGACAGCTCGGCCTACGAGCAGTACTTC. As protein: CASSQPDSSAYEQYF.